This TCR beta chain appears in the sequencing data of a study of cytomegalovirus exposure and HLA in healthy donors. Study-level findings and limits: The finding came from a later analysis; first-cohort TCR clusters tended to co-occur in the 90 to 150 validation repertoires. Cytomegalovirus-associated TCR beta chains were listed, numbering 150 to 200.

The CDR3 consists of 15 residues. CDR1 and CDR2 (germline): SGHRS, YFSETQ. The trim removed 1 base at V and 8 bases at J, leaving 9 bases unmatched. Points on this clone: Antigen: not known.

Data came from immunoSEQ multiplex PCR; TCRdb stores just in-frame clones and leaves some out. The repertoire consists of 100,000 to 150,000 clones, with approximately 94% occurring once and the leading ten covering less than 1.5%. The clonotype was recovered from a woman between 18 and 30 years old in good health and CMV-seronegative. Input material: PBMCs. This chain uses TRBV5-1 with TRBJ1-2, with 9 nucleotides matching TRBD1. Here the CDR3 DNA reads TGCGCCAGCAGCTTGTTAGTGGGACAGGGAAACGGCTACACCTTC. Protein: CASSLLVGQGNGYTF.